This T cell receptor beta chain was found in a study of chronic HIV infection and antiretroviral therapy. Germline values: CDR1 DFQATT, CDR2 SNEGSKA (reference sequence). The CDR3 has 14 amino acids. J was trimmed by 10 bases and V by 3 bases; bases with no gene match: 11. This clonotype was recorded many times. TCRdb re-called the 5' RACE reads through MiXCR, storing one row per CDR3 protein. The data show 30,000 or so distinct CDR3 sequences, more than 7.5% seen once. This rearrangement joins TRBV20-1 to TRBJ2-3; 9 nucleotides agree with TRBD2. This receptor was identified in an adult who had HIV and had not received antiretroviral therapy, or was an uninfected healthy control (not recorded which). The sequenced sample consisted of peripheral blood. The CDR3 DNA follows: TGCAGTGCTAGTCGGGCGGGGGGGCCAGGTTCGCAGTATTTT. Translated, it gives CSASRAGGPGSQYF.